What follows is one T cell receptor (beta chain) and its context. These data are taken from a study of blood T cell repertoires in COVID-19. Study in general: Researchers got acute and convalescent COVID-19 samples from the United States, Italy and Spain. PBMCs, B-cell-depleted T cells, or T cells were the source of the cDNA or gDNA that made up the material.

In the original processing: Estimation of nucleated cell counts relied on the amplification of reference gene primers. TCRdb's copy holds only in-frame clones and misses some; the assay was immunoSEQ multiplex PCR. V and J calls and clone size are given by that table; D and trimming were obtained from the DNA. The sample has over 100,000 clones; more than 80% are singletons. Sample: peripheral blood. This clonotype originated in a human donor in a cohort sampled during active COVID-19.

The CDR3 protein is CASSLVAGGTDTQYF. The CDR3 DNA reads as TGTGCCAGCAGCTTGGTGGCAGGGGGCACAGATACGCAGTATTTT. This chain joins TRBV5-4 and TRBJ2-3; TRBD1 might be the D (6 bases). Germline CDR1 SGHNT, CDR2 YYREEE (reference sequence). The CDR3 has 15 amino acids. V was shortened by 0 bases and J by 1 base, with 9 bases between the two germline ends.